This TCR beta chain is drawn from a study of regulatory T cells in long-lasting Graves disease. About the research overall: Antithyroid drugs had been given to newly diagnosed Graves' patients for under 3 months.

Sequencing libraries for TCR beta were prepared with iRepertoire HTBI primers and Arm-PCR of CDR3 regions. TCRdb recomputed calls from the multiplex PCR reads with MiXCR, one row per CDR3 protein. The repertoire includes roughly 610,000 distinct CDR3 sequences, about 16% of them detected once, and approximately 12% sits in the top ten. The time point here: newly diagnosed GD, antithyroid drugs for less than 3 months. From PBMCs, RNA was extracted and then used to make the TCR library. Patients came from an endocrinology department in Xi'an, China. In this sample, this clonotype turned up many times. These data also featured in a second study, about T cells in Graves' hyperthyroidism and ophthalmopathy. From that paper: HTBI primers were employed in a first-round RT-PCR of the TCR CDR3.

This receptor was identified in a man younger than 35 with Graves disease. This material consisted of peripheral blood mononuclear cells (PBMCs), taken at new diagnosis, from a patient treated with antithyroid drugs.

The CDR3 DNA is TGTGCCAGCAGCCCGGGTAGGGAGGGGATGAACACTGAAGCTTTCTTT. This sequence encodes CASSPGREGMNTEAFF. This chain joins TRBV7-9 and TRBJ1-1, with a tentative D call TRBD1 (5 bases). Trimming stripped 5 bases from V and 0 bases from J, with 16 bases between. The CDR3 is made up of 16 amino acids. Germline V lookup: CDR1 SEHNR, CDR2 FQNEAQ (reference sequence).